Each of the 21 T cell receptor beta chains below was sequenced from the same sample in a study of blood T cell repertoires in COVID-19. TCRdb's table, derived via immunoSEQ multiplex PCR, lists solely in-frame clones and lacks some. The table lists some 220,000 clones, around 80% of them singletons. Sample: peripheral blood. All receptors derive from an elderly woman with active or convalescent COVID-19.

This rearrangement joins TRBV11-3 to TRBJ2-7; TRBD1 agrees at 8 bases. Trimming cost V 5 bases and J 0 bases; bases outside gene matches: 3. CDR1 SGHNT and CDR2 YENEEA come from the germline V gene. The CDR3 runs to 14 residues. The CDR3 coding sequence is TGTGCCAGCAGCCGGGGACAGGACTCCTACGAGCAGTACTTC. Translated, it gives CASSRGQDSYEQYF.

This clone was found once. The rearrangement uses TRBV18 and TRBJ2-7, with TRBD2 matching 11 bases. Germline V gives CDR1 KGHSH, CDR2 LQKENI. J was trimmed by 6 bases and V by 4 bases; bases with no gene match: 8. This CDR3 has 15 amino acids. CDR3 coding DNA: TGTGCCAGCTCACTCGGACTAGCGGGTCTTATCGAGCAGTACTTC. Translated: CASSLGLAGLIEQYF.

This clone was detected once. This chain links TRBV28 with TRBJ1-1, with 7 bases matching TRBD1. V shed 5 bases and J 8 bases; nucleotides not matched to a gene: 2. Germline V lookup: CDR1 MDHEN, CDR2 SYDVKM. This CDR3 has 11 amino acids. This chain's CDR3 is CASSPRGEAFF. The CDR3 bases are TGTGCCAGCAGTCCCAGGGGGGAAGCTTTCTTT.

The chain recombines TRBV24-1 with TRBJ2-1; 11 positions match TRBD2. The CDR3 consists of 15 residues. Germline V gives CDR1 KGHDR, CDR2 SFDVKD. V was pared by 5 bases and J by 7 bases, with 6 bases of the junction left unmatched. The CDR3 here is CATSGGLAGYNEQFF. As DNA, the CDR3 is TGTGCCACCAGTGGAGGACTAGCGGGTTATAATGAGCAGTTCTTC.

CDR3 amino acids: CASSPSLADQGEQYF. DNA for the CDR3: TGTGCCAGCAGCCCATCCCTAGCGGATCAGGGCGAGCAGTACTTC. The rearrangement links TRBV7-3 to TRBJ2-7, with 7 bases that match TRBD2. CDR1 is SGHTA and CDR2 is FQGTGA in the germline V gene. With V trimmed by 5 bases and J by 6 bases, 13 bases remained unmatched. CDR3 length equals 15 residues.

The chain joins TRBV20-1 to TRBJ2-3, with 12 bases fitting TRBD2. The CDR3 has 20 amino acids. V shed 3 bases, J shed 5 bases, and the junction held 21 bases outside the gene matches. Germline V gene data show CDR1 as DFQATT and CDR2 as SNEGSKA (reference sequence). CDR3 protein: CSASPISRLAGGPGGDTQYF. The DNA of the CDR3 is TGCAGTGCTAGTCCCATCTCGAGGCTAGCGGGAGGGCCGGGTGGAGATACGCAGTATTTT.

V and J are TRBV11-2 and TRBJ2-1, with 11 positions matching TRBD2. Germline-derived CDR1 and CDR2 are SGHAT and FQNNGV. Losses at the gene ends were 5 bases for V and 4 bases for J; bases not matched to a gene: 7. CDR3 length equals 16 residues. CDR3 sequence: CASSRGGLAVYNEQFF. In DNA, the CDR3 is TGTGCCAGCAGCAGAGGGGGACTAGCGGTTTACAATGAGCAGTTCTTC.

In nucleotides, the CDR3 is TGTGCCAGCAGCGGTAACCCGGACAGGGAGACGAATTCACCCCTCCACTTT. This encodes CASSGNPDRETNSPLHF. This chain links TRBV9 with TRBJ1-6; 8 bases map to TRBD1. The CDR3 is made up of 17 amino acids. CDR1 is SGDLS, CDR2 YYNGEE, per germline. V shed 3 bases and J 7 bases; nucleotides not matched to a gene: 12.

The chain combines TRBV29-1 with TRBJ2-1; TRBD1 matches 7 bases. This CDR3 spans 14 amino acids. The V segment lost 4 bases and the J segment 0 bases; nucleotides outside the gene matches: 3. CDR1 and CDR2 (germline): SQVTM, ANQGSEA. The CDR3 sequence: CSVVRGPSYNEQFF. In DNA, the CDR3 is TGCAGCGTTGTGAGGGGGCCCTCCTACAATGAGCAGTTCTTC.

V usage is TRBV7-3 and J usage is TRBJ2-1; 7 positions agree with TRBD1. With 4 bases clipped from V and 5 bases from J, the junction kept 11 bases outside the gene matches. Germline CDR1 is SGHTA and CDR2 is FQGTGA. The CDR3 loop spans 16 amino acids. The CDR3 coding sequence is TGTGCCAGCAGCTACCCCTCCGGGACAGCCGACAATGAGCAGTTCTTC. Translating it yields CASSYPSGTADNEQFF.

This chain connects TRBV7-9 to TRBJ2-1; 11 bases fit TRBD2. The germline V gene has CDR1 SEHNR and CDR2 FQNEAQ (reference sequence). The CDR3 length is 15 residues. J was trimmed by 8 bases and V by 5 bases; bases with no gene match: 8. In DNA form, the CDR3 reads TGTGCCAGCAGCCAAACTAGCGGGGGATTTTATGAGCAGTTCTTC. Translating it yields CASSQTSGGFYEQFF.

This chain uses TRBV7-2 with TRBJ2-4, with TRBD1 matching 9 bases. The CDR3 is made up of 13 amino acids. Germline V CDR1 and CDR2: SGHTA, FQGNSA. V dropped 3 bases and J dropped 9; count of bases not matched to a gene: 3. The CDR3 DNA follows: TGTGCCAGCAGCTTGGGACAGGGTGTCATTCAGTACTTC. This translates into CASSLGQGVIQYF.

The rearrangement joins TRBV10-3 to TRBJ1-3, with 7 bases that match TRBD1. This CDR3 region has 15 residues. CDR1 and CDR2 from the germline V gene are ENHRY and SYGVKD. V lost 6 bases to trimming and J lost 3 bases; unmatched junction nucleotides: 8. CDR3 nucleotide sequence: TGTGCCATCAGCGATACCGGGACAGTTGGAAACACCATATATTTT. It specifies CAISDTGTVGNTIYF.

The sample holds a few counts of this clone. J is TRBJ1-2 and V is TRBV9; 9 bases line up with TRBD1. The V segment lost 4 bases and the J segment 1 base; nucleotides outside the gene matches: 5. CDR1 is SGDLS, CDR2 YYNGEE, per germline. This CDR3 comprises 15 residues. The CDR3 loop is CASSPWDRDNYGYTF. CDR3 nucleotide sequence: TGTGCCAGCAGCCCCTGGGACAGGGATAACTATGGCTACACCTTC.

This chain connects TRBV27 to TRBJ1-2; D might be TRBD1 (6 bases). V was shortened by 6 bases and J by 2 bases, with 16 bases between the two germline ends. The germline gives CDR1 MNHEY, CDR2 SMNVEV (reference sequence). This CDR3 has 15 residues. The CDR3 sequence: CASRGLGRGNYGYTF. Here the CDR3 DNA reads TGTGCCAGCAGGGGATTAGGGAGGGGGAACTATGGCTACACCTTC.

As DNA, the CDR3 is TGTGCCACCTCCCCGGGGGTCGAGGTCTATGGCTACACCTTC. Its translation: CATSPGVEVYGYTF. The chain recombines TRBV15 with TRBJ1-2; TRBD1 is a possible D gene (5 bases). Germline CDR1 is LNHNV and CDR2 is YYDKDF (reference sequence). Trimming took off 8 bases at V and 4 bases at J, with 17 bases between the two ends. The CDR3 loop spans 14 amino acids.

This clone was found a few times. This chain joins TRBV4-1 and TRBJ2-7, with D possibly matching TRBD1 (5 bases). Germline CDR1 is MGHRA and CDR2 is YSYEKL. CDR3 length: 13 amino acids. Trimming pared 3 bases from V and 3 bases from J, leaving 9 bases between. The CDR3: CASSQGRVYEQYF. The CDR3 DNA sequence: TGCGCCAGCAGCCAGGGCAGGGTCTACGAGCAGTACTTC.

As regards this clone: The sample holds other DNA sequences that translate to the same CDR3. J is TRBJ2-7 and V is TRBV3-1 (or the pseudogene TRBV3-2); TRBD2 might be the D (6 bases). V lost 4 bases, J lost 6 bases, and 13 bases lay in between. This CDR3 is built from 13 residues. Germline V gene data show CDR1 as LGHDT and CDR2 as YNNKEL (reference sequence). The CDR3 DNA reads as TGTGCCAGCAGCCGGGATAGCGGACGCGAGCAGTACTTC. It yields the protein CASSRDSGREQYF.

This clone was recorded only once. The chain couples TRBV7-2 to TRBJ1-4, with 7 bases lining up with TRBD1. J lost 4 bases, V lost 7 bases, and 6 bases had no gene match. This CDR3 is 14 amino acids long. Germline loops: CDR1 SGHTA, CDR2 FQGNSA. The DNA of the CDR3 is TGTGCCAGCACCCCACAGGGGAATAATGAAAAACTGTTTTTT. Translation: CASTPQGNNEKLFF.

Notes on this clone: Other DNA variants within this sample encode the same CDR3. This CDR3 reads CASSDRVGQPQHF. CDR3 bases: TGTGCCAGTAGTGACAGGGTTGGTCAGCCCCAGCATTTT. J is TRBJ1-5 and V is TRBV19; 7 positions agree with TRBD1. The length of the CDR3 is 13 residues. CDR1 and CDR2 (germline): LNHDA, SQIVND (reference sequence). The V gene end was trimmed by 5 bases and the J gene end by 6 bases; junction bases not matched to a gene: 4.

The gene calls are TRBV10-3 and TRBJ2-1, with TRBD2 matching 12 bases. Trimming at V came to 5 bases and at J to 5 bases, leaving 4 bases not matched to a gene. The CDR3 consists of 15 residues. From germline, CDR1 is ENHRY and CDR2 SYGVKD. CDR3 in amino acids: CAISTSGGLHNEQFF. As DNA, the CDR3 is TGTGCCATCAGTACTAGCGGGGGGCTTCACAATGAGCAGTTCTTC.